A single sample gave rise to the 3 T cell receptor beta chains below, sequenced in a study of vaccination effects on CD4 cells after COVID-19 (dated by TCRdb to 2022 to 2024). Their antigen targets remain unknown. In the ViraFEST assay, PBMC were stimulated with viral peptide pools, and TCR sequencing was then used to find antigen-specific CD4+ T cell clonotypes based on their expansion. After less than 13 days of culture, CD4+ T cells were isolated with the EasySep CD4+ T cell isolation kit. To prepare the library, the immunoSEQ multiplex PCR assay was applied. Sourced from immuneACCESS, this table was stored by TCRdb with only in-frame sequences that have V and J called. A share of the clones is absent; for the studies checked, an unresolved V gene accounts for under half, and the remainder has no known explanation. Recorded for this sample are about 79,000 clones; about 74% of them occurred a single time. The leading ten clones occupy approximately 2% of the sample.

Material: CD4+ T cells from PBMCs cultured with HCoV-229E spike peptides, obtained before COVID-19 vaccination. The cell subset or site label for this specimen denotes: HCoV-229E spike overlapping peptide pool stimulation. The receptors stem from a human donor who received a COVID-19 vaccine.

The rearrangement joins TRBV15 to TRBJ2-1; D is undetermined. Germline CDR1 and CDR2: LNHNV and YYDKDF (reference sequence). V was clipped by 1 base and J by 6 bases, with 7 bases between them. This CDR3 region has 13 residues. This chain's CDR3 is CATSRVPSNEQFF. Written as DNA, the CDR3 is TGTGCCACCAGCAGAGTTCCGAGCAATGAGCAGTTCTTC.

CDR3 in DNA: TGTGCCAGCAGCCAAGGAGGACTAGCGGGGGTCCGCCGTTTGGGTGATGAGCAGTTCTTC. Encoded protein: CASSQGGLAGVRRLGDEQFF. This chain links TRBV14 with TRBJ2-1, with 13 bases that match TRBD2. CDR1 is SGHDN and CDR2 is FVKESK in the germline V gene. The CDR3 is 20 residues long. V lost 1 base, J lost 8 bases, and 17 bases stayed unmatched.

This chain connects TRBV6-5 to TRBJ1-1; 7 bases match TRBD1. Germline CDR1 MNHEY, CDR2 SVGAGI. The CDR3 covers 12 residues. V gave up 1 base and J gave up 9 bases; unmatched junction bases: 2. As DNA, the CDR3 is TGTGCCAGCAGTTACTTACAGGGGCAAGCTTTCTTT. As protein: CASSYLQGQAFF.